Below, 22 T cell receptor beta chains from the same sample are listed, as sequenced in a study of cytomegalovirus exposure and HLA in healthy donors. The PCR contained 60 Vbeta and 13 Jbeta primers. Assay: immunoSEQ multiplex PCR; the TCRdb copy retains only in-frame clones and omits some. There are over 150,000 clones in the sample; about four fifths occur only once, and 1% lies in the top ten. Sequenced material: PBMCs. These receptors all come from a woman aged 45-60 years in good health and CMV-seropositive.

The chain has TRBV4-1 and TRBJ2-2; 8 positions agree with TRBD2. V was pared by 6 bases and J by 3 bases, with 0 bases of the junction left unmatched. This CDR3 is built from 13 residues. In germline, CDR1 is MGHRA, CDR2 YSYEKL. Written as DNA, the CDR3 is TGCGCCAGCAGGCGGGGGGACACCGGGGAGCTGTTTTTT. This translates into CASRRGDTGELFF.

The V gene is TRBV4-3, the J gene TRBJ2-7; 7 bases agree with TRBD1. CDR3 size: 13 residues. CDR1 and CDR2 (germline): LGHNA, YSLEER. J was trimmed by 6 bases and V by 2 bases; bases with no gene match: 4. CDR3 residues: CASSQIQGSEQYF. The DNA of the CDR3 is TGCGCCAGCAGCCAAATACAGGGGAGCGAGCAGTACTTC.

This clone was observed a handful of times. The rearrangement joins TRBV5-1 to TRBJ1-1; possible D gene TRBD1, 5 bases. Trimming took 2 bases from V and 4 from J, leaving 12 bases between them. The germline V gene has CDR1 SGHRS and CDR2 YFSETQ. This CDR3 contains 14 residues. CDR3 residues: CASSFYSGGTEAFF. The CDR3, as DNA: TGCGCCAGCAGCTTCTACTCGGGGGGCACTGAAGCTTTCTTT.

The rearrangement uses TRBV5-1 and TRBJ1-6; no definite D call. Trimming cost V 0 bases and J 5 bases, with 6 bases left between them. The germline V gene has CDR1 SGHRS and CDR2 YFSETQ. CDR3 length equals 14 residues. CDR3 loop: CASSLGADNSPLHF. The CDR3 nucleotides are TGCGCCAGCAGCTTGGGGGCCGATAATTCACCCCTCCACTTT. Combining the CDR3 with reference TRBV5-1 and TRBJ1-6 gives the whole variable domain KAGVTQTPRYLIKTRGQQVTLSCSPISGHRSVSWYQQTPGQGLQFLFEYFSETQRNKGNFPGRFSGRQFSNSRSEMNVSTLELGDSALYLCASSLGADNSPLHFGNGTRLTVT.

This rearrangement joins TRBV27 to TRBJ2-7; D perhaps matches TRBD1 (5 bases). The CDR3 has 16 residues. V lost 0 bases to trimming and J lost 4 bases, with 16 bases between them. Germline V gene lookup returns CDR1 MNHEY and CDR2 SMNVEV (reference sequence). Here the CDR3 reads CASSLSLGPERYEQYF. The CDR3 DNA is TGTGCCAGCAGTTTATCTTTGGGGCCGGAAAGATACGAGCAGTACTTC.

The CDR3 DNA reads TGCGCCAGCAGCCAAGTGGGCAGATCTTTCTACACCTTC. This gives the protein CASSQVGRSFYTF. This chain connects TRBV4-3 to TRBJ1-2; D call uncertain. The V end lost 1 base, the J end lost 10 bases, and 13 bases lay between the germline ends. The CDR3 contains 13 residues. Per the germline V gene, CDR1 is LGHNA and CDR2 is YSLEER.

This clone was found once. The chain couples TRBV19 to TRBJ1-6; D is possibly TRBD1 (5 bases). CDR1 LNHDA and CDR2 SQIVND come from the germline V gene (reference sequence). V lost 6 bases to trimming and J lost 7 bases, with 16 bases between them. The CDR3 loop spans 15 amino acids. The CDR3 reads CASSRARGGNSPLHF. CDR3 nucleotide sequence: TGTGCCAGTAGCAGGGCCCGAGGTGGGAATTCACCCCTCCACTTT. The whole variable domain, remainder taken from reference TRBV19 and TRBJ1-6, is DGGITQSPKYLFRKEGQNVTLSCEQNLNHDAMYWYRQDPGQGLRLIYYSQIVNDFQKGDIAEGYSVSREKKESFPLTVTSAQKNPTAFYLCASSRARGGNSPLHFGNGTRLTVT.

The genes are TRBV5-4 and TRBJ2-1; possibly TRBD1 for D (6 bases). There are 15 residues in the CDR3. Germline V gene lookup returns CDR1 SGHNT and CDR2 YYREEE (reference sequence). With 5 bases removed from V and 3 bases from J, the gap between germline ends came to 15 bases. The CDR3 DNA is TGTGCCAGCAGGTTACAGGGAAGTGTCTACAATGAGCAGTTCTTC. Translating it yields CASRLQGSVYNEQFF.

Only a few counts were recorded for this clone. This chain links TRBV19 with TRBJ1-2; D not resolved. Trimming shortened V by 4 bases and J by 7 bases, and 10 bases separated the two germline ends. The CDR3 has 12 residues. Germline V gene lookup returns CDR1 LNHDA and CDR2 SQIVND (reference sequence). The CDR3: CASSREGGGYTF. For the CDR3, the DNA is TGTGCCAGTAGTAGAGAGGGAGGTGGCTACACCTTC.

The chain joins TRBV19 to TRBJ2-7; 7 bases match TRBD1. V gave up 3 bases and J gave up 6 bases; unmatched junction bases: 5. The CDR3 length is 13 residues. CDR1 is LNHDA and CDR2 is SQIVND in the germline V gene (reference sequence). CDR3 protein: CASSIGQDLEQYF. DNA of the CDR3: TGTGCCAGTAGTATTGGACAGGACCTCGAGCAGTACTTC.

The rearrangement uses TRBV7-8 and TRBJ2-7; perhaps TRBD1 as D (6 bases). The CDR3 sequence is 16 residues long. V lost 1 base, J lost 9 bases, and 22 bases lay in between. In germline, CDR1 is SGHVS, CDR2 FQNEAQ. The CDR3 loop is CASSLEQGIKNRWQYF. The CDR3 region has the DNA TGTGCCAGCAGCTTAGAACAGGGCATCAAAAACCGGTGGCAGTACTTC.

The J gene is TRBJ1-2, the V gene TRBV10-3; TRBD1 matches at 7 bases. With V trimmed by 6 bases and J by 3 bases, 4 bases remained unmatched. This CDR3 has 13 amino acids. The germline CDR1 and CDR2 sequences are ENHRY and SYGVKD. DNA of the CDR3: TGTGCCATCAGCGACGGGACAGACTATGGCTACACCTTC. It yields the protein CAISDGTDYGYTF.

V usage is TRBV7-2 and J usage is TRBJ1-4; D not certain. From germline, CDR1 is SGHTA and CDR2 FQGNSA. The V end lost 2 bases, the J end lost 12 bases, and 19 bases lay between the germline ends. The CDR3 runs 15 residues. For the CDR3, the DNA is TGTGCCAGCAGCTTATCTGGATCGTTGGCAGAGGAACTGTTTTTT. The encoded protein is CASSLSGSLAEELFF.

The V gene is TRBV7-8, the J gene TRBJ1-5, with D possibly being TRBD1 (6 bases). The CDR3 length is 15 residues. The germline V gene encodes CDR1 SGHVS and CDR2 FQNEAQ. Deletions cut 5 bases from V and 0 bases from J, with 11 bases between. CDR3 region: CASSKNRDSNQPQHF. In DNA, the CDR3 is TGTGCCAGCAGCAAAAACAGGGATAGCAATCAGCCCCAGCATTTT. Combining the CDR3 with reference TRBV7-8 and TRBJ1-5 gives the whole variable domain GAGVSQSPRYKVAKRGQDVALRCDPISGHVSLFWYQQALGQGPEFLTYFQNEAQLDKSGLPSDRFFAERPEGSVSTLKIQRTQQEDSAVYLCASSKNRDSNQPQHFGDGTRLSIL.

This clone occurred a few times. One end of the junction fails to match germline, which may point to a read error. The V and J genes are TRBV2 and TRBJ2-1; D may be TRBD2 (5 bases). This CDR3 comprises 15 residues. Per germline, CDR1 SNHLY and CDR2 FYNNEI. In DNA, the CDR3 is TGTGCCAGCAGCACCGAGGGTCTCGGGTACACTGAGCAGTTCTTC. Translated, it gives CASSTEGLGYTEQFF.

The J gene is TRBJ2-1, the V gene TRBV5-4; no clear D gene. The CDR3 length is 17 residues. V was cut by 3 bases and J by 0 bases, with 16 bases left in between. Germline loops: CDR1 SGHNT, CDR2 YYREEE (reference sequence). CDR3 bases: TGTGCCAGCAGCTCCACCGCTTTCCGCAGCTCCTACAATGAGCAGTTCTTC. It translates to CASSSTAFRSSYNEQFF.

This clone showed up just a few times. The gene calls are TRBV7-9 and TRBJ2-2, with 7 bases fitting TRBD2. The germline V gene has CDR1 SEHNR and CDR2 FQNEAQ (reference sequence). This CDR3 is 16 amino acids long. With V trimmed by 5 bases and J by 2 bases, 8 bases remained unmatched. CDR3 nucleotide sequence: TGTGCCAGCAGCCCGTTACTAGCGTTAAACACCGGGGAGCTGTTTTTT. This translates into CASSPLLALNTGELFF.

This clone has just one count. This chain links TRBV9 with TRBJ1-1; D might be TRBD1 (6 bases). Trimming took 4 bases from V and 8 from J, leaving 15 bases between them. Germline values: CDR1 SGDLS, CDR2 YYNGEE. The CDR3 has 13 amino acids. In nucleotides, the CDR3 is TGTGCCAGCAGCACCCAACCGGGACAAGAAGCTTTCTTT. As protein: CASSTQPGQEAFF.

The genes are TRBV5-1 and TRBJ2-1, with D uncertain. CDR3 length: 13 amino acids. Trimming shortened V by 4 bases and J by 4 bases, and 9 bases separated the two germline ends. The germline gives CDR1 SGHRS, CDR2 YFSETQ. The CDR3 nucleotides read TGCGCCAGCAGCCCACTCCTTTACAATGAGCAGTTCTTC. Translating it yields CASSPLLYNEQFF.

The chain carries TRBV6-5 and TRBJ2-7; possibly TRBD2 for D (7 bases). The germline gives CDR1 MNHEY, CDR2 SVGAGI. V was trimmed by 7 bases and J by 7 bases, leaving 20 bases between them. CDR3 length: 14 amino acids. CDR3 region: CASTLGGGLREQYF. In DNA, the CDR3 is TGTGCCAGCACCCTGGGGGGGGGCCTTCGGGAGCAGTACTTC.

This chain uses TRBV29-1 with TRBJ1-4; D not certain. The ends were cut back, 4 bases at V and 5 bases at J, with 11 bases in the middle. The germline CDR1 and CDR2 sequences are SQVTM and ANQGSEA. There are 13 residues in the CDR3. The CDR3 reads CSVGAGMNEKLFF. The CDR3 DNA reads as TGCAGCGTTGGTGCGGGGATGAATGAAAAACTGTTTTTT.

The sample holds one count of this clone. The rearrangement links TRBV5-1 to TRBJ2-5; 11 nucleotides line up with TRBD1. Losses at the gene ends were 7 bases for V and 5 bases for J; bases not matched to a gene: 7. Germline V CDR1 and CDR2: SGHRS, YFSETQ. The CDR3 totals 14 residues. The CDR3 region has the DNA TGCGCCAGCCGAGGGACAGGGGGTGGGGAGACCCAGTACTTC. Its translation: CASRGTGGGETQYF.